The entry below gives a single T cell receptor (beta chain) sequence along with its context. Its matching antigen is unknown. The data were taken from a study of OX40 agonist ivuxolimab in advanced cancers. Study-level findings and limits: Part of the nonresponder group also had normalized T-cell clonal expansion that was low.

Produced via immunoSEQ multiplex PCR; TCRdb's table is partial and in-frame only. The data contain 60,000 to 70,000 clones, 80% of them singletons. CDR3 length: 13 residues. The V segment lost 3 bases and the J segment 4 bases; nucleotides outside the gene matches: 3. CDR1 GTSNPN and CDR2 SVGIG come from the germline V gene (reference sequence). The receptor's source is an adult with an advanced solid tumor such as melanoma, head and neck, liver or kidney cancer. The rearrangement uses TRBV30 and TRBJ2-3; 8 nucleotides match TRBD2. The sequenced sample was CD4+ or CD8+ T cells sorted from blood, obtained in a trial of the OX40 agonist ivuxolimab. This chain's CDR3 is CAWSGGAPDTQYF. DNA for the CDR3: TGTGCCTGGAGCGGGGGGGCCCCAGATACGCAGTATTTT.